This T cell receptor beta chain was retrieved from a study of identical twins (dated by TCRdb to the mid-2010s). The study in broad terms: To test whether fetal clonotypes persist, the study used deep sequencing on TCR alpha and beta repertoires from monozygotic twins, unrelated adults of various ages, and cord blood. Replicate twin experiments were performed at different times using different library preparation protocols to rule out contamination. Points the paper makes about the study in general: Because the same donors could not be followed over many years, the conclusions depended on cross-sectional statistical analysis. A weaker excess of twin sharing was found in beta out-of-frame sequences because the signal-to-noise ratio was lowered by fewer shared sequences. Zero-insertion analyses could be partly confounded by invariant T cells such as MAIT and iNKT, although diverse VJ usage argued against such confounding for most clonotypes. In monozygotic twins, out-of-frame TCR alpha sharing was systematically underestimated by recombination models, although the models agreed with sharing between unrelated individuals. Compared with coincidental sharing between unrelated individuals, out-of-frame TCR alpha sequences shared between twins showed an excess of sequences with low generation probability. Fewer insertions were carried by abundant cord blood beta clonotypes; a weaker similar trend was observed in young adult naive repertoires, while no such trend was observed in memory repertoires.

This clonotype showed up many times. The antigen it recognizes is unknown. No clone much larger than this one lies a single base away; base qualities are absent. Every donor was a healthy Caucasian. The twin cohort comprised three pairs of female monozygotic twins, all aged about 18 to 29 years. CD4+ and CD8+ T cell populations were isolated with positive isolation kits from Invitrogen. The V end loses 6 bases and the J end loses 6 bases, and a stretch of 18 bases separates them. The cysteine opens and the phenylalanine closes a CDR3 of 14 amino acids. Of all the DNA, just the CDR3 is kept, 42 bases in frame from base 1. Taken from the germline V gene (reference sequence), the CDR1 and CDR2 loops are DFQATT and SNEGSKA. Preparation of the library involved 5' RACE. Sequencing was carried out with an Illumina HiSeq 2000. Template switching introduced a universal primer binding site; the final cDNA contained a unique molecular identifier, enabling accurate counting of TCR cDNA molecules. First-strand cDNA for TCR alpha and beta chains was synthesized from specific primers in the conserved constant-segment region. To control for contamination, each cDNA library was double barcoded with a SMART-Mk sample barcode plus Illumina barcodes. TruSeq adapter sequences, together with Illumina sample barcodes, were added in two successive PCR steps. TCR alpha and beta cDNA libraries were sequenced on the Illumina HiSeq platform with custom primers. In the original analysis: Raw reads were processed with MiGEC to extract unique molecular identifiers, and MiXCR was used to determine CDR3 positions. For each individual, recombination models were inferred using an EM algorithm with the repgenHMM and IGoR tools. Shared clonotypes were analyzed with the tcR package in R, and sharing was normalized by the product of cloneset sizes. To study raw recombination without the effects of thymic and clonal selection, out-of-frame nonproductive sequences were analyzed. TCRdb took the public reads, trimmed them with fastp at Q25, ran MiXCR for clone calling and kept in-frame beta chains. When rows share a CDR3 protein, they turn into one entry using the most common DNA and genes. The V and J calls and clone size come from TCRdb's table, not from the authors' own analysis. The sample has around 480,000 distinct CDR3 sequences on record, about 14% of them singletons. The ten most abundant clones make up around 0.48% of the sample.

These data also formed part of another study, on yellow fever vaccine responses in identical twins. The second study, in turn, reports: The T cell response to vaccination in identical twins was reported by the authors to appear partly convergent and partly personalized. Focusing on identical twins, the study followed the T cell clones that responded to the vaccine, and did so with precision.

The specimen sequenced was CD4+ T cells sorted from blood. The source is a woman aged 18 to 35 in good health. The chain is assembled from TRBV20-1 and TRBJ1-5; the D gene is not confidently resolved. The nucleotide sequence reads as follows: TGCAGTGCATCCCTGGGGTCCGGAGGTCAGCCCCAGCATTTT. It is translated as CSASLGSGGQPQHF.